Listed below are T cell receptor beta chains from one sample, sequenced in a study of human T cells and chemical hapten exposure. TCRdb independently ran MiXCR on the RACE reads; one entry per CDR3 protein. The sample has tens of thousands of distinct CDR3 sequences, less than 8.5% seen once. This material consisted of whole blood, taken in connection with sensitization to the hapten diphenylcyclopropenone (DPC). The receptor source for this set is a woman in her 50s with alopecia areata. Some clones in this sample may be carry-over from other donors' samples. Both conserved end residues are part of each CDR3. Fields, in order: D gene, J gene, clone size, V gene, CDR3 protein, CDR3 DNA. A D gene is named only where the DNA matches it firmly. Where a row states a size, it is once, few, many or the class of an expanded clone; other rows omit it.

D: TRBD1; J: TRBJ1-4; size: many; V: TRBV4-2; CDR3: CASSQRGQGGTNEKLFF; DNA: TGTGCCAGCAGCCAAAGGGGGCAGGGTGGTACTAATGAAAAACTGTTTTTT
D: NA; J: TRBJ1-2; size: many; V: TRBV19; CDR3: CASSTRDGGYTF; DNA: TGTGCCAGTAGTACCCGAGACGGTGGCTACACCTTC
D: NA; J: TRBJ1-1; size: NA; V: TRBV29-1; CDR3: CSGCTADGSGIPEAFF; DNA: TGCAGCGGTTGTACCGCGGACGGCTCCGGGATCCCTGAGGCTTTCTTT
D: NA; J: TRBJ2-7; size: few; V: TRBV11-2; CDR3: CASSLDRTPYEQYF; DNA: TGTGCCAGCAGCTTAGACAGGACCCCCTACGAGCAGTACTTC
D: TRBD1; J: TRBJ1-5; size: many; V: TRBV18; CDR3: CASSAGQGAYQPQHF; DNA: TGTGCCAGCTCAGCGGGACAGGGGGCCTATCAGCCCCAGCATTTT
D: TRBD1; J: TRBJ1-5; size: many; V: TRBV6-6; CDR3: CASSRTGSNQPQHF; DNA: TGTGCCAGCAGCAGGACAGGGAGCAATCAGCCCCAGCATTTT
D: NA; J: TRBJ2-1; size: NA; V: TRBV5-4; CDR3: CASSLGQGTYNEQFF; DNA: TGTGCCAGCAGCTTAGGGCAGGGGACTTACAATGAGCAGTTCTTC
D: TRBD2; J: TRBJ2-3; size: many; V: TRBV19; CDR3: CASSKTSGSVDTQYF; DNA: TGTGCCAGTAGTAAGACTAGCGGGAGTGTAGATACGCAGTATTTT
D: TRBD1; J: TRBJ1-1; size: many; V: TRBV20-1; CDR3: CSASGDRGLNTEAFF; DNA: TGCAGTGCTAGCGGGGACAGGGGGCTGAACACTGAAGCTTTCTTT
D: TRBD2; J: TRBJ2-1; size: many; V: TRBV5-1; CDR3: CASSLAGGTSGTNEQFF; DNA: TGCGCCAGCAGCTTGGCCGGGGGGACTAGCGGGACCAATGAGCAGTTCTTC
D: TRBD2; J: TRBJ2-1; size: medium-sized; V: TRBV24-1; CDR3: CATSEPSGRAGNEQFF; DNA: TGTGCCACCAGTGAACCCAGCGGGAGGGCCGGTAATGAGCAGTTCTTC
D: TRBD2; J: TRBJ2-1; size: many; V: TRBV11-2; CDR3: CASSGTSGSNEQFF; DNA: TGTGCCAGCAGCGGGACTAGCGGGAGCAATGAGCAGTTCTTC
D: NA; J: TRBJ2-1; size: NA; V: TRBV11-3; CDR3: CASSPAKGSEQFF; DNA: TGTGCCAGCAGCCCCGCCAAAGGAAGTGAGCAGTTCTTC
D: NA; J: TRBJ2-5; size: many; V: TRBV20-1; CDR3: CSARDLFQETQYF; DNA: TGCAGTGCTAGAGATCTCTTTCAAGAGACCCAGTACTTC
D: NA; J: TRBJ2-7; size: few; V: TRBV6-2/TRBV6-3; CDR3: CASSYEDSTKQYF; DNA: TGTGCCAGCAGTTACGAGGACAGTACGAAGCAGTACTTC
D: NA; J: TRBJ1-1; size: many; V: TRBV12-3/TRBV12-4; CDR3: CASRAPGRTEAFF; DNA: TGTGCCAGCAGGGCCCCGGGGAGGACTGAAGCTTTCTTT
D: TRBD2; J: TRBJ2-7; size: many; V: TRBV5-1; CDR3: CASSLGSGAIYEQYF; DNA: TGCGCCAGCAGCCTCGGTAGCGGGGCCATCTACGAGCAGTACTTC
D: NA; J: TRBJ2-5; size: NA; V: TRBV3-1; CDR3: CASSQAGYETQYF; DNA: TGTGCCAGCAGCCAAGCCGGATACGAGACCCAGTACTTC
D: NA; J: TRBJ2-1; size: many; V: TRBV20-1; CDR3: CSARRQGPEDGSDEQFF; DNA: TGCAGTGCTAGGCGTCAGGGGCCCGAAGACGGGAGCGATGAGCAGTTCTTC
D: NA; J: TRBJ2-7; size: many; V: TRBV6-5; CDR3: CASSYKSMSGAREQYF; DNA: TGTGCCAGCAGTTACAAATCAATGTCAGGGGCACGGGAGCAGTACTTC
D: NA; J: TRBJ1-2; size: many; V: TRBV20-1; CDR3: CSARVRTITAGMDGYTF; DNA: TGCAGTGCTAGAGTAAGGACCATAACTGCGGGCATGGATGGCTACACCTTC
D: TRBD1; J: TRBJ2-3; size: few; V: TRBV18; CDR3: CASSPGQGLHNTDTQYF; DNA: TGTGCCAGCTCACCCGGACAGGGCCTCCACAACACAGATACGCAGTATTTT
D: TRBD2; J: TRBJ2-7; size: few; V: TRBV18; CDR3: CASSPYMSGSSYEQYF; DNA: TGTGCCAGCTCACCGTATATGAGCGGGAGTTCGTACGAGCAGTACTTC
D: TRBD1; J: TRBJ2-1; size: many; V: TRBV18; CDR3: CASSPPPRTGSGEQFF; DNA: TGTGCCAGCTCACCCCCCCCGCGGACAGGGTCGGGTGAGCAGTTCTTC
D: NA; J: TRBJ2-7; size: NA; V: TRBV4-3; CDR3: CASSQEFASRDEQYF; DNA: TGCGCCAGCAGCCAAGAGTTTGCTAGCAGGGACGAGCAGTACTTC
D: NA; J: TRBJ1-1; size: many; V: TRBV18; CDR3: CASSPQGHTEAFF; DNA: TGTGCCAGCTCACCGCAGGGGCACACTGAAGCTTTCTTT
D: TRBD2; J: TRBJ2-1; size: many; V: TRBV12-5; CDR3: CASGSGLAGGNEQFF; DNA: TGTGCTAGTGGTTCGGGACTAGCCGGAGGAAATGAGCAGTTCTTC
D: NA; J: TRBJ2-1; size: many; V: TRBV11-2; CDR3: CASSPPGQYNERVF; DNA: TGTGCCAGCAGCCCGCCGGGACAGTACAATGAGCGGGTCTTC
D: TRBD1; J: TRBJ1-6; size: NA; V: TRBV10-3; CDR3: CAISGGQNSYNSPLHF; DNA: TGTGCCATCAGTGGGGGACAGAATTCCTATAATTCACCCCTCCACTTT
D: NA; J: TRBJ1-4; size: many; V: TRBV4-3; CDR3: CASSQGGGPLFF; DNA: TGCGCCAGCAGCCAAGGAGGGGGGCCTCTGTTTTTT
D: TRBD1; J: TRBJ2-7; size: NA; V: TRBV20-1; CDR3: CSARGESGQGPYYEQYF; DNA: TGCAGTGCTAGAGGGGAGTCGGGACAGGGACCTTACTACGAGCAGTACTTC
D: TRBD2; J: TRBJ2-7; size: NA; V: TRBV28; CDR3: CASISGGPLYSYEQYF; DNA: TGTGCCAGCATCTCGGGGGGGCCGCTGTATTCCTACGAGCAGTACTTC
D: NA; J: TRBJ2-6; size: many; V: TRBV29-1; CDR3: CSVDRTGANVLTF; DNA: TGCAGCGTTGACCGGACTGGGGCCAACGTCCTGACTTTC
D: NA; J: TRBJ2-1; size: many; V: TRBV18; CDR3: CASSPQELGGEQFF; DNA: TGTGCCAGCTCACCGCAGGAGCTGGGGGGTGAGCAGTTCTTC
D: TRBD1; J: TRBJ2-5; size: few; V: TRBV29-1; CDR3: CSVWTGSLQETQYF; DNA: TGCAGCGTTTGGACAGGGAGCTTACAAGAGACCCAGTACTTC
D: TRBD2; J: TRBJ2-3; size: NA; V: TRBV20-1; CDR3: CSAKKAGGSTDTQYF; DNA: TGCAGTGCTAAAAAGGCGGGAGGGAGTACAGATACGCAGTATTTT
D: TRBD1; J: TRBJ2-5; size: few; V: TRBV29-1; CDR3: CSVEVTGTGKETQYF; DNA: TGCAGCGTGGAAGTGACCGGGACAGGCAAAGAGACCCAGTACTTC
D: NA; J: TRBJ2-1; size: many; V: TRBV2; CDR3: CASSGGANLDEQFF; DNA: TGTGCCAGCAGTGGAGGGGCCAACCTCGATGAGCAGTTCTTC
D: TRBD2; J: TRBJ2-3; size: many; V: TRBV12-3/TRBV12-4; CDR3: CASSWDSGSTDTQYF; DNA: TGTGCCAGCAGTTGGGATAGCGGGAGCACAGATACGCAGTATTTT
D: NA; J: TRBJ2-7; size: many; V: TRBV20-1; CDR3: CSALGLAGRNEQYF; DNA: TGCAGTGCTTTAGGACTCGCAGGGAGAAACGAGCAGTACTTC
D: TRBD1; J: TRBJ2-2; size: few; V: TRBV6-6; CDR3: CASSYHRDRGDAGELFF; DNA: TGTGCCAGCAGTTACCACCGGGACAGGGGGGATGCCGGGGAGCTGTTTTTT
D: TRBD2; J: TRBJ2-3; size: many; V: TRBV7-9; CDR3: CASSSRGLAGATDTQYF; DNA: TGTGCCAGCAGCTCCCGAGGACTAGCGGGTGCCACAGATACGCAGTATTTT
D: NA; J: TRBJ2-7; size: many; V: TRBV6-6; CDR3: CASSYPPYEQYF; DNA: TGTGCCAGCAGTTACCCTCCCTACGAGCAGTACTTC
D: NA; J: TRBJ2-5; size: few; V: TRBV29-1; CDR3: CSGRDGQETQYF; DNA: TGCAGCGGCCGGGACGGCCAAGAGACCCAGTACTTC
D: TRBD2; J: TRBJ2-1; size: few; V: TRBV5-1; CDR3: CASGAGVPNEQFF; DNA: TGCGCCAGCGGAGCGGGAGTCCCCAATGAGCAGTTCTTC
D: TRBD1; J: TRBJ1-5; size: many; V: TRBV6-2/TRBV6-3; CDR3: CASSPRDRGYSNQPQHF; DNA: TGTGCCAGCAGTCCCCGGGACAGGGGCTATAGCAATCAGCCCCAGCATTTT
D: NA; J: TRBJ2-3; size: few; V: TRBV7-2; CDR3: CASSLAIPGTDTQYF; DNA: TGTGCCAGCAGCTTAGCCATCCCAGGCACAGATACGCAGTATTTT
D: NA; J: TRBJ2-1; size: few; V: TRBV12-3/TRBV12-4; CDR3: CASSQRGEQFF; DNA: TGTGCCAGCAGTCAAAGGGGCGAGCAGTTCTTC
D: NA; J: TRBJ1-2; size: NA; V: TRBV7-9; CDR3: CASSLGGLTYGYTF; DNA: TGTGCCAGCAGCTTGGGCGGGTTGACCTATGGCTACACCTTC
D: TRBD2; J: TRBJ2-2; size: NA; V: TRBV11-2; CDR3: CATKQSGRLNTGELFF; DNA: TGTGCCACCAAGCAAAGCGGGAGGCTTAACACCGGGGAGCTGTTTTTT
D: NA; J: TRBJ2-3; size: many; V: TRBV3-1; CDR3: CASSHSGLLPDTQYF; DNA: TGTGCCAGCAGCCACAGCGGCCTCCTGCCAGATACGCAGTATTTT
D: NA; J: TRBJ1-5; size: many; V: TRBV28; CDR3: CASSPGGRGNQPQHF; DNA: TGTGCCAGCAGTCCGGGGGGAAGGGGAAATCAGCCCCAGCATTTT
D: NA; J: TRBJ2-7; size: few; V: TRBV5-6; CDR3: CASSVRDPSYEQYF; DNA: TGTGCCAGCAGCGTCCGGGACCCCTCCTACGAGCAGTACTTC